This T cell receptor (beta chain) was recorded in a study of cytomegalovirus exposure and HLA in healthy donors. Study context: Around 83% of more than 300 genotyped donors fell in the Caucasian-associated ancestry cluster.

The CDR3 consists of 12 residues. Germline loops: CDR1 KGHSH, CDR2 LQKENI. Trimming cost V 2 bases and J 8 bases, with 9 bases left between them. On this clone: No antigen is known for it.

Primers included in the PCR were 60 Vbeta and 13 Jbeta primers. Produced via immunoSEQ multiplex PCR; TCRdb's table is partial and in-frame only. Among approximately 160,000 clones, just under 80% were seen once, and the ten largest hold roughly 6.4%. Study-wide results and caveats: Per a prior analysis, the majority of TCR beta V segments were productive roughly 90% or roughly 30% of the time. TCR beta sequences reportedly predicted the HLA-A and HLA-B alleles of most subjects accurately. It was assumed in the presence/absence analyses that sequencing depth was roughly uniform across donors.

The clonotype comes from a middle-aged woman in good health and CMV-seropositive. The sample taken for sequencing was PBMCs. This chain links TRBV18 with TRBJ1-1; D possibly corresponds to TRBD1 (6 bases). The CDR3 region has the DNA TGTGCCAGCTCACCAGGGGGGGGCGAAGCTTTCTTT. The encoded protein is CASSPGGGEAFF.